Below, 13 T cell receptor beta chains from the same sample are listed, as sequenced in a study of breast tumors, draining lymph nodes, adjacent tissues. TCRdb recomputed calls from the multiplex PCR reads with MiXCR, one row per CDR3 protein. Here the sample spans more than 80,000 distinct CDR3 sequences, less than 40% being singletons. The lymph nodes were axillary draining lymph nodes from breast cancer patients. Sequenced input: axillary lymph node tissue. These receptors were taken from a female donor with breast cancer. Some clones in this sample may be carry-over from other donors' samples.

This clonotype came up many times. CDR3 nucleotide sequence: TGTGCCAGTAGATCGGGGACTCGGGACGGCTCCAGGGAGACCCAGTACTTC. Its translation is CASRSGTRDGSRETQYF. This rearrangement joins TRBV19 to TRBJ2-5; a possible D gene is TRBD2 (6 bases). Trimming removed 6 bases at V and 5 bases at J, with 25 bases between. This CDR3 has 17 amino acids. The germline gives CDR1 LNHDA, CDR2 SQIVND (reference sequence).

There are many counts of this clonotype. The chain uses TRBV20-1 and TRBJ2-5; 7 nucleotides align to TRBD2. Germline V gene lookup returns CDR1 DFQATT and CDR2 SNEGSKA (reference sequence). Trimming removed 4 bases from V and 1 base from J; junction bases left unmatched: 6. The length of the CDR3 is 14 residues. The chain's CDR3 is CSAMGGTGQETQYF. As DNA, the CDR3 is TGCAGTGCTATGGGGGGGACGGGCCAAGAGACCCAGTACTTC.

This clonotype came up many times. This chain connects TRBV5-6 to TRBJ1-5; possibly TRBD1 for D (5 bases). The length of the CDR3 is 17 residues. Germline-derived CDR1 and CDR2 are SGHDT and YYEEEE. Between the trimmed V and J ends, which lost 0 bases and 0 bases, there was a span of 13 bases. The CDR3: CASSLGGFHYSNQPQHF. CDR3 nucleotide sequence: TGTGCCAGCAGCTTGGGGGGGTTCCATTATAGCAATCAGCCCCAGCATTTT.

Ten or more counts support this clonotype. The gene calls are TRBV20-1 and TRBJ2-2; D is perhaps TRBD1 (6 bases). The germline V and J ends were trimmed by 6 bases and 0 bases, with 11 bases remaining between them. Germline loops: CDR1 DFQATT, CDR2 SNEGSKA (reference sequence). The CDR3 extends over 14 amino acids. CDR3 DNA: TGCAGTGCGACGGACAGCGCGAACACCGGGGAGCTGTTTTTT. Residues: CSATDSANTGELFF.

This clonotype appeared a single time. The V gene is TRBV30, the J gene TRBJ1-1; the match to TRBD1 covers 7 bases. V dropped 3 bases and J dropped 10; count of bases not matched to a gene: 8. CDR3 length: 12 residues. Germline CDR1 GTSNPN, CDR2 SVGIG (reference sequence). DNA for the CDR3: TGTGCCTGGAGCACAGGGGTTGGAGGAGCTTTCTTT. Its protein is CAWSTGVGGAFF.

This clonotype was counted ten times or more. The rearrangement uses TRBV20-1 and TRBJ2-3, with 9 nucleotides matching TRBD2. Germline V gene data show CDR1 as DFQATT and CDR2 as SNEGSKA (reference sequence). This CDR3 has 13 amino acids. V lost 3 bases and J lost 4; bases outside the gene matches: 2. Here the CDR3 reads CSARGLAPDTQYF. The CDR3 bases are TGCAGTGCTAGGGGACTAGCTCCAGATACGCAGTATTTT.

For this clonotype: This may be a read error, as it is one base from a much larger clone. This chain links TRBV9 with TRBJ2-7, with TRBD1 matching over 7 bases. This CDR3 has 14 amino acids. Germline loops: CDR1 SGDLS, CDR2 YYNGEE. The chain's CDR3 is CASSVGDRTPEQSF. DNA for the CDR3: TGTGCCAGCAGCGTAGGGGACAGAACCCCCGAGCAGTCCTTC. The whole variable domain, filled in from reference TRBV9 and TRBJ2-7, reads DSGVTQTPKHLITATGQRVTLRCSPRSGDLSVYWYQQSLDQGLQFLIQYYNGEERAKGNILERFSAQQFPDLHSELNLSSLELGDSALYFCASSVGDRTPEQSFGPGTRLTVT.

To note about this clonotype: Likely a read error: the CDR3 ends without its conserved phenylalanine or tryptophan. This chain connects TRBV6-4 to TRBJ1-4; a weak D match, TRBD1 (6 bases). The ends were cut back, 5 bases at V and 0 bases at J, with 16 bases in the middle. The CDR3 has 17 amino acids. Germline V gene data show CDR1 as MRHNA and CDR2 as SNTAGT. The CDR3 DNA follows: TGTGCCAGCAGTCAAACGGGCAGGGGCCCAACTAATGAAAAACTGTTTTCT. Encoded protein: CASSQTGRGPTNEKLFS.

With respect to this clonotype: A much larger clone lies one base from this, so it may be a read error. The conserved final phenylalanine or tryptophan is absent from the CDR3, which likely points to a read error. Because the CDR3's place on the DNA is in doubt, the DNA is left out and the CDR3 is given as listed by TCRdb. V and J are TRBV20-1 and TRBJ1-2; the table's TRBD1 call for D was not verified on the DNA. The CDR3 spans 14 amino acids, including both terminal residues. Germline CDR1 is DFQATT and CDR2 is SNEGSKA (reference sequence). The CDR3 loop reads CSASKQGSNYGHTL.

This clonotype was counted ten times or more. The CDR3 sequence is CASSQVSGWAHEQFF. The CDR3 bases are TGCGCCAGCAGCCAAGTTTCAGGGTGGGCTCATGAGCAGTTCTTC. This chain uses TRBV4-3 with TRBJ2-1, with a possible D match to TRBD1 (5 bases). The germline V and J ends were trimmed by 1 base and 8 bases, with 15 bases remaining between them. The CDR3 covers 15 residues. Germline V lookup: CDR1 LGHNA, CDR2 YSLEER.

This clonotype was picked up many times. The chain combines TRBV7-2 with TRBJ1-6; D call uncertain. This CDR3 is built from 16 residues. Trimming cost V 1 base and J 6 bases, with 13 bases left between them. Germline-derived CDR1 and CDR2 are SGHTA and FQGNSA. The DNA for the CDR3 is TGTGCCAGCAGCTTAGTTCCGGGTTTGAGTAATTCACCCCTCCACTTT. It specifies CASSLVPGLSNSPLHF.

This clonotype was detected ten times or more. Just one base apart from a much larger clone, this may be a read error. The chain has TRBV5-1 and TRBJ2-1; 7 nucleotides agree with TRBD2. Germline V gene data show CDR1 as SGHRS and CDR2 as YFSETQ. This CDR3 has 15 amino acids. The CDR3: CASSKTAGKYNEQSF. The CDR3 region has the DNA TGCGCCAGCAGCAAGACAGCGGGGAAGTACAATGAGCAGTCCTTC.

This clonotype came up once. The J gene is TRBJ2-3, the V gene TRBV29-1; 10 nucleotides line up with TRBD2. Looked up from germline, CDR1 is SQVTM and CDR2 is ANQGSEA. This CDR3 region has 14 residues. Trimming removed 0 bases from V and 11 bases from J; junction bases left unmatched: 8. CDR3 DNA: TGCAGCGTTGAAGAGGGACTAGCGTTTAATGAGCAGTATTTT. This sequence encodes CSVEEGLAFNEQYF.